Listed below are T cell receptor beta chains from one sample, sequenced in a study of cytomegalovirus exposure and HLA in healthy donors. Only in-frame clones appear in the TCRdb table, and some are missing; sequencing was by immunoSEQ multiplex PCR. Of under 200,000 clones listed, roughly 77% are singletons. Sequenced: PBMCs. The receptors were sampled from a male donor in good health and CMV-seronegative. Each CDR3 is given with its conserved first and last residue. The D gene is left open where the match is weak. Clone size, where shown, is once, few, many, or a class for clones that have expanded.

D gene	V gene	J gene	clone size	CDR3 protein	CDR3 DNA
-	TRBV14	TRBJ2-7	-	CASSPLYAEITYEQYF	TGTGCCAGCAGCCCCTTGTACGCCGAGATAACCTACGAGCAGTACTTC
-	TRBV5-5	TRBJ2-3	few	CASSPQQRPLLTDTQYF	TGTGCCAGCAGCCCACAACAGCGGCCGTTACTCACAGATACGCAGTATTTT
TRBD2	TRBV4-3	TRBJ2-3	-	CASSVAGGPDTQYF	TGCGCCAGCTCCGTAGCGGGAGGACCAGATACGCAGTATTTT
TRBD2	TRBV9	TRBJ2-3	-	CASSVGLAGTDTQYF	TGTGCCAGCAGCGTGGGACTAGCGGGCACAGATACGCAGTATTTT
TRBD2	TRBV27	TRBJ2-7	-	CASKQRGVFYEQYF	TGTGCCAGCAAGCAGCGGGGGGTTTTCTACGAGCAGTACTTC
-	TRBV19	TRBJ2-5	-	CASSQGQKKQETQYF	TGTGCCAGTAGTCAAGGACAGAAAAAGCAAGAGACCCAGTACTTC
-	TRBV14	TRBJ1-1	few	CASTPAGYYMNTEAFF	TGTGCCAGCACCCCCGCAGGGTACTACATGAACACTGAAGCTTTCTTT
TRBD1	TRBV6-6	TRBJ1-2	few	CASSYTGAAGWGYTF	TGTGCCAGCAGTTATACAGGGGCTGCGGGGTGGGGCTACACCTTC
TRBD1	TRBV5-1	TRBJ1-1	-	CASSTTGGVTEAFF	TGCGCCAGCAGCACCACAGGGGGCGTTACTGAAGCTTTCTTT
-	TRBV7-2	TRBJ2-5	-	CASSMGPPETQYF	TGTGCCAGCAGCATGGGGCCCCCAGAGACCCAGTACTTC
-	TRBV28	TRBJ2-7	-	CASSLSQNRNEQYF	TGTGCCAGCAGTTTAAGCCAGAACAGGAACGAGCAGTACTTC
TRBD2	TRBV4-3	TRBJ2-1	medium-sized	CASSQDVGGTYNEQFF	TGCGCCAGCAGCCAAGATGTGGGAGGGACCTACAATGAGCAGTTCTTC
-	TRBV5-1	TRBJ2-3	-	CASSNRQVATDTQYF	TGCGCCAGCAGCAACAGACAGGTAGCCACAGATACGCAGTATTTT
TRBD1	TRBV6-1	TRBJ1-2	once	CASRTGSGDYGYTF	TGTGCCAGCAGGACAGGGTCGGGCGACTATGGCTACACCTTC
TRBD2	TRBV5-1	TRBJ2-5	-	CASSPATGTSEQETQYF	TGCGCCAGCAGCCCGGCCACCGGGACTAGCGAACAAGAGACCCAGTACTTC
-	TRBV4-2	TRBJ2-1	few	CASSRAGEDEQFF	TGTGCCAGCAGCCGGGCCGGGGAGGATGAGCAGTTCTTC
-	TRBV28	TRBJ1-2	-	CASAYNPGLLDGYTF	TGTGCCAGCGCATATAACCCAGGGTTATTGGATGGCTACACCTTC
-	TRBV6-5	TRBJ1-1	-	CASSYGGADTEAFF	TGTGCCAGCAGTTACGGGGGGGCAGACACTGAAGCTTTCTTT
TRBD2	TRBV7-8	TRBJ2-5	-	CASSFRGRGLAGVQETQYF	TGTGCCAGCAGCTTTAGGGGGAGGGGCCTAGCGGGAGTCCAAGAGACCCAGTACTTC
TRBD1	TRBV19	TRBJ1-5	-	CASSPQGGIVHQPQHF	TGTGCCAGTAGTCCCCAGGGGGGAATCGTTCATCAGCCCCAGCATTTT
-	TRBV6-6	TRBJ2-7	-	CASSTSGLEQYF	TGTGCCAGCAGTACCTCAGGGCTCGAGCAGTACTTC
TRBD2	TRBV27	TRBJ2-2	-	CASMTASGRARNTGELFF	TGTGCCAGCATGACGGCTAGCGGGAGGGCGAGGAACACCGGGGAGCTGTTTTTT
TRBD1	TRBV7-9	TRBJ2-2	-	CASSLGQGYTGELFF	TGTGCCAGCAGCCTCGGACAGGGATACACCGGGGAGCTGTTTTTT
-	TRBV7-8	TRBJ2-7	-	CASSLIGFSYEQYF	TGTGCCAGCAGCTTAATCGGGTTTTCCTACGAGCAGTACTTC
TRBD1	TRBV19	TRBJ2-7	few	CASSRTGGSYEQYF	TGTGCCAGTAGTCGGACAGGGGGCTCCTACGAGCAGTACTTC
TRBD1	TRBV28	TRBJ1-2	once	CASSSGGIGYTF	TGTGCCAGCAGTTCAGGGGGCATTGGCTACACCTTC
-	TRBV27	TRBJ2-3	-	CASKTTGTDTQYF	TGTGCCAGCAAGACCACAGGGACAGATACGCAGTATTTT
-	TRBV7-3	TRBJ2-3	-	CASTSGDPPHTQYF	TGTGCCAGCACCTCCGGGGATCCCCCACATACGCAGTATTTT
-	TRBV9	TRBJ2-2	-	CASSVAGRADTGELFF	TGTGCCAGCAGCGTAGCGGGAAGGGCGGATACCGGGGAGCTGTTTTTT
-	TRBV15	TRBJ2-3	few	CATSRIRDTLTDTQYF	TGTGCCACCAGCAGAATCCGGGACACACTCACAGATACGCAGTATTTT
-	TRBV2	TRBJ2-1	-	CASSEDRSGGDDEQFF	TGTGCCAGCAGTGAGGATAGGTCCGGGGGAGATGATGAGCAGTTCTTC
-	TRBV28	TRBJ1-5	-	CASSLYSRNQPQHF	TGTGCCAGCAGTTTATACAGTCGAAATCAGCCCCAGCATTTT
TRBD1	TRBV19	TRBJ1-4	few	CASSPGTAAEKLFF	TGTGCCAGTAGTCCCGGGACAGCCGCTGAAAAACTGTTTTTT
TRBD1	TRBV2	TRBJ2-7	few	CASNSNRGYEQYF	TGTGCCAGCAATTCTAACAGGGGCTACGAGCAGTACTTC
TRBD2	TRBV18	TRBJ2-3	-	CASSPAGGADTQYF	TGTGCCAGCTCACCTGCGGGAGGGGCAGATACGCAGTATTTT
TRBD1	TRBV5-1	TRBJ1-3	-	CATRIRQAGGYSGNTIYF	TGCGCCACCCGAATTCGGCAGGCAGGGGGCTATTCGGGAAACACCATATATTTT
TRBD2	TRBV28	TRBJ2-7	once	CASRWGSGRTEQYF	TGTGCCAGCAGGTGGGGGAGCGGGAGAACCGAGCAGTACTTC
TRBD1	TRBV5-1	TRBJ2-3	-	CASSLGRGSGDTQYF	TGCGCCAGCAGCTTAGGCAGGGGGTCAGGGGATACGCAGTATTTT
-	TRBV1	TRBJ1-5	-	CTNTGDRGYSNQPQHF	TGCACCAACACGGGGGACAGGGGATATAGCAATCAGCCCCAGCATTTT
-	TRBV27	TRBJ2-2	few	CASRSIELRELFF	TGTGCCAGCAGATCGATCGAACTCCGGGAGCTGTTTTTT
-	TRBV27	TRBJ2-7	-	CASSLFSVSYEQYF	TGTGCCAGCAGTTTGTTCAGTGTATCCTACGAGCAGTACTTC
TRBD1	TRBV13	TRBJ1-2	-	CASSDSPGQGYGYTF	TGTGCCAGCAGCGACTCACCGGGACAGGGCTATGGCTACACCTTC
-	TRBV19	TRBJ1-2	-	CASSIGLQSTIGGYTF	TGTGCCAGTAGTATAGGGCTACAGTCGACTATCGGAGGCTACACCTTC
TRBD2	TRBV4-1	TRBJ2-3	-	CASSPSTSGGSDTQYF	TGCGCCAGCAGCCCCTCTACTAGCGGGGGTTCTGATACGCAGTATTTT
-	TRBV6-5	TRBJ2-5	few	CASSYGPLAETQYF	TGTGCCAGCAGTTACGGGCCTCTTGCGGAGACCCAGTACTTC
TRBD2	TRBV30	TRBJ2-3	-	CAWSVGAGGLTDTQYF	TGTGCCTGGAGTGTAGGAGCGGGAGGGCTCACAGATACGCAGTATTTT
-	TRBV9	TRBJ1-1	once	CASSLEGFTEAFF	TGTGCCAGCAGCTTGGAGGGATTCACTGAAGCTTTCTTT
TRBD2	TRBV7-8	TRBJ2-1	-	CASSTPGTSRNEQFF	TGTGCCAGCAGCACCCCCGGGACTAGCCGCAATGAGCAGTTCTTC
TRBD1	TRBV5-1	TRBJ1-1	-	CASSSGQGGTEAFF	TGCGCCAGCAGCTCCGGACAGGGCGGCACTGAAGCTTTCTTT
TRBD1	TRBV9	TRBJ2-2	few	CASSVGDRARTGELFF	TGTGCCAGCAGCGTAGGGGACAGGGCTAGGACCGGGGAGCTGTTTTTT
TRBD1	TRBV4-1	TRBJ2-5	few	CASSLAGTGRETQYF	TGCGCCAGCAGCCTAGCCGGGACAGGGAGAGAGACCCAGTACTTC
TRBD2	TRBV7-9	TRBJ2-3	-	CASRTSGGDPDTQYF	TGTGCCAGCAGGACTAGCGGGGGGGATCCAGATACGCAGTATTTT
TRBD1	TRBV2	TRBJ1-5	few	CASGGQANSNQPQHF	TGTGCCAGCGGGGGACAGGCTAATAGCAATCAGCCCCAGCATTTT
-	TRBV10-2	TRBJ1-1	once	CASTEQGNTEAFF	TGCGCCAGCACCGAACAGGGGAACACTGAAGCTTTCTTT
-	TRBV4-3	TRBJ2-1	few	CASSPGGRGRSNNEQFF	TGCGCCAGCAGCCCCGGGGGGAGGGGGAGGTCTAACAATGAGCAGTTCTTC
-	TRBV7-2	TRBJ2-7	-	CASSFGLPYEQYF	TGTGCCAGCAGCTTCGGACTCCCCTACGAGCAGTACTTC
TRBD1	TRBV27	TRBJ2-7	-	CASRFMTGSQAEQYF	TGTGCCAGCAGATTCATGACAGGGAGCCAGGCCGAGCAGTACTTC
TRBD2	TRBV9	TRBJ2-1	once	CASSPTIGTNNEQFF	TGTGCCAGCAGCCCAACAATCGGGACTAACAATGAGCAGTTCTTC
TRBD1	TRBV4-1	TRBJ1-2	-	CASSQFGQGFSGYTF	TGCGCCAGCAGCCAATTCGGACAGGGATTCTCTGGCTACACCTTC